The clone carrying this T cell receptor beta chain was seen a handful of times. Its cognate antigen is unknown. Time point given: 4-8 weeks after completion of therapy. Patients were solid-organ transplant recipients with drug-resistant or recurrent cytomegalovirus. Data came from immunoSEQ multiplex PCR; TCRdb stores just in-frame clones and leaves some out. The repertoire holds a few thousand clones, about three quarters seen once, with around 31% in the top ten. The source of the sample is a study of T cell therapy after organ transplantation. Study in general: T cell doses, up to 6, came every 2 weeks; follow-up lasted roughly 30 weeks. A median of 1.92 x 10^8 CMV-specific T cells was infused in 2 to 6 doses.

Whole-study findings and limits: Lower pretherapy CD8 clonality went with larger post-therapy fold change.

Germline CDR1 and CDR2: MNHGY and SAAAGT. The CDR3 totals 11 residues. V shed 2 bases and J shed 7 bases, with 3 bases lying between them. The starting material was CD8+ T cells from blood, obtained after autologous CMV-specific T cell therapy. This sequence was found in a human patient who had received a solid organ transplant and had CMV disease. Some T cells may have come from the graft donor. The chain recombines TRBV6-8 with TRBJ1-5; unclear D gene. The CDR3 coding sequence is TGTGCCAGCAGTTACCCCCAGCCCCAGCATTTT. Translated, it gives CASSYPQPQHF.